These T cell receptor beta chains were read from a single sample in a study of CD8+CD57+ T cells in acquired aplastic anemia. TCRdb re-analysed the reads in MiXCR, keeping a single row per CDR3 protein. This table has 450,000 to 600,000 distinct CDR3 sequences, less than 35% appearing once. The sample consisted of sorted CD4+, CD8+, or CD8+CD57+ T cells (not recorded which) from PBMCs. These receptors all come from a human donor with aplastic anemia. Both conserved end residues are part of each CDR3. Each record gives: D gene, clone size, V gene, J gene, CDR3 protein, CDR3 DNA. D genes are given only for firm matches. Size values are once, few and many counts, or a class for expanded clones, and some rows have none.

d_call: TRBD1
clone_size: many
v_call: TRBV20-1
j_call: TRBJ2-5
cdr3_aa: CSAGETGIETQYF
cdr3_nt: TGCAGTGCTGGCGAGACAGGGATAGAGACCCAGTACTTC

d_call: .
clone_size: once
v_call: TRBV19
j_call: TRBJ1-2
cdr3_aa: CASSIDHSNYGYTF
cdr3_nt: TGTGCCAGTAGTATAGATCACAGTAACTATGGCTACACCTTC

d_call: .
clone_size: few
v_call: TRBV5-4
j_call: TRBJ1-2
cdr3_aa: CASSLETDHGYTF
cdr3_nt: TGTGCCAGCAGCTTGGAGACAGACCATGGCTACACCTTC

d_call: TRBD1
clone_size: many
v_call: TRBV20-1
j_call: TRBJ2-7
cdr3_aa: CSATPSGTGGIYEQYF
cdr3_nt: TGCAGTGCGACCCCCAGCGGGACAGGGGGCATCTACGAGCAGTACTTC

d_call: .
clone_size: many
v_call: TRBV10-3
j_call: TRBJ1-1
cdr3_aa: CAISDQQGNTEAFF
cdr3_nt: TGTGCCATCAGTGATCAACAGGGAAACACTGAAGCTTTCTTT

d_call: .
clone_size: many
v_call: TRBV29-1
j_call: TRBJ2-7
cdr3_aa: CSVGGRGAGEQYF
cdr3_nt: TGCAGCGTTGGGGGCAGGGGGGCTGGAGAGCAGTACTTC

d_call: TRBD1
clone_size: .
v_call: TRBV6-1
j_call: TRBJ1-6
cdr3_aa: CASSVRDSRPNSPLHF
cdr3_nt: TGTGCCAGCAGTGTGCGGGACAGCCGCCCCAATTCACCCCTCCACTTT

d_call: .
clone_size: few
v_call: TRBV28
j_call: TRBJ1-5
cdr3_aa: CASSFSGRGGQPQHF
cdr3_nt: TGTGCCAGCAGTTTCTCAGGGAGGGGTGGCCAGCCCCAGCATTTT

d_call: .
clone_size: .
v_call: TRBV20-1
j_call: TRBJ1-1
cdr3_aa: CSARNGDGVLEASF
cdr3_nt: TGCAGTGCTCGAAACGGGGACGGGGTTTTGGAAGCTTCCTTT

d_call: TRBD1
clone_size: .
v_call: TRBV28
j_call: TRBJ1-5
cdr3_aa: CASSLPTGTTPQHF
cdr3_nt: TGTGCCAGCAGTCTACCGACAGGGACGACGCCCCAGCATTTT

d_call: .
clone_size: few
v_call: TRBV6-1
j_call: TRBJ1-3
cdr3_aa: CASSPPVRGSGNTIYF
cdr3_nt: TGTGCCAGCAGTCCCCCCGTTAGGGGATCCGGAAACACCATATATTTT

d_call: TRBD2
clone_size: .
v_call: TRBV7-2
j_call: TRBJ2-1
cdr3_aa: CASSHGGGSEQFF
cdr3_nt: TGTGCCAGCAGCCACGGTGGCGGGAGTGAGCAGTTCTTC

d_call: .
clone_size: .
v_call: TRBV11-1
j_call: TRBJ2-1
cdr3_aa: CASSRGGDNEQFF
cdr3_nt: TGTGCCAGCAGCCGGGGCGGAGACAATGAGCAGTTCTTC

d_call: TRBD2
clone_size: .
v_call: TRBV7-8
j_call: TRBJ2-6
cdr3_aa: CASKSGGAYVLTF
cdr3_nt: TGTGCCAGCAAAAGCGGGGGGGCTTACGTCCTGACTTTC

d_call: .
clone_size: .
v_call: TRBV15
j_call: TRBJ1-5
cdr3_aa: CAASSEWPAGSNQPQHF
cdr3_nt: TGTGCCGCCAGCAGTGAATGGCCCGCGGGGAGCAATCAGCCCCAGCATTTT

d_call: TRBD2
clone_size: .
v_call: TRBV7-6
j_call: TRBJ2-1
cdr3_aa: CASSPAFGTSSYNEQFF
cdr3_nt: TGTGCTAGCAGCCCCGCCTTTGGGACTAGCTCCTACAATGAGCAGTTCTTC

d_call: .
clone_size: many
v_call: TRBV7-8
j_call: TRBJ1-5
cdr3_aa: CASSFRGNQPQHF
cdr3_nt: TGTGCCAGCAGCTTTAGGGGCAATCAGCCCCAGCATTTT

d_call: .
clone_size: few
v_call: TRBV13
j_call: TRBJ2-7
cdr3_aa: CASSLGGGLGPYEQYF
cdr3_nt: TGTGCCAGCAGCTTAGGAGGGGGTTTAGGACCCTACGAGCAGTACTTC